A single TCR beta chain is shown here with its context. This specimen belongs to a study of patients and donors after allogeneic stem cell transplantation. Trimming shortened V by 5 bases and J by 0 bases, and 13 bases separated the two germline ends. This CDR3 region has 14 residues. Germline CDR1 reads DFQATT; CDR2 reads SNEGSKA (reference sequence). TCRdb called the RT-PCR reads again in MiXCR, with one record for every CDR3 protein. The sample shows about 90,000 distinct CDR3 sequences, roughly 43% of them seen only once. Sequenced: blood, either unsorted or a sorted T cell fraction (not recorded which). The gene calls are TRBV20-1 and TRBJ1-1, with D unresolved. The clonotype comes from a human donor who was either an allogeneic HSCT recipient or a stem cell or donor lymphocyte infusion donor (not recorded which). It is not recorded whose cells these are; they may come from a transplant donor. The CDR3 sequence: CSAAEGTMNTEAFF. In DNA, the CDR3 is TGCAGTGCTGCCGAGGGCACAATGAACACTGAAGCTTTCTTT.